The 18 T cell receptor beta chains below were found in one sample sequenced in a study of liver allograft versus peripheral blood T cells. On the study more broadly: Repertoires from peripheral blood of liver transplant recipients were compared with those inside their transplanted livers.

One entry per CDR3 protein, called by TCRdb with MiXCR from the reads. The repertoire consists of some 5,900 distinct CDR3 sequences, with more than 15% occurring once and the leading ten covering about 49%. The receptors come from a human patient who had a liver transplant. The graft donor may account for some of the T cells.

The chain carries TRBV20-1 and TRBJ1-1; D ambiguous. The CDR3 is 14 residues long. Germline loops: CDR1 DFQATT, CDR2 SNEGSKA (reference sequence). With 5 bases removed from V and 0 bases from J, the gap between germline ends came to 13 bases. In DNA, the CDR3 is TGCAGTGCTGTTCCAGCGCAGCTGAACACTGAAGCTTTCTTT. It is translated as CSAVPAQLNTEAFF.

This clonotype was recorded many times. The chain combines TRBV6-5 with TRBJ2-7, with 9 nucleotides matching TRBD1. V was pared by 5 bases and J by 7 bases, with 12 bases of the junction left unmatched. The CDR3 runs to 15 residues. Germline assignment: CDR1 MNHEY and CDR2 SVGAGI. This chain's CDR3 is CASSPRTGAPVEQYF. DNA for the CDR3: TGTGCCAGCAGTCCAAGGACAGGGGCTCCGGTGGAGCAGTACTTC.

By sample fraction, this clonotype is medium-sized. This chain uses TRBV19 with TRBJ1-6; D is unclear. Germline CDR1 is LNHDA and CDR2 is SQIVND (reference sequence). The germline V and J ends were trimmed by 1 base and 13 bases, with 11 bases remaining between them. This CDR3 comprises 13 residues. The CDR3, as DNA: TGTGCCAGTAGTATAGGGCTCCGGGCTCCCCTCCACTTT. Its translation: CASSIGLRAPLHF.

The J gene is TRBJ1-1, the V gene TRBV30; D is possibly TRBD1 (6 bases). The CDR3 is 14 amino acids. Germline loops: CDR1 GTSNPN, CDR2 SVGIG (reference sequence). CDR3 bases: TGTGGGCTGGGGGTGGGGGCGTCGGACACTGAAGCTTTCTTT. It translates to CGLGVGASDTEAFF. Variable domain in full (rest from reference TRBV30 and TRBJ1-1): SQTIHQWPATLVQPVGSPLSLECTVEGTSNPNLYWYRQAAGRGLQLLFYSVGIGQISSEVPQNLSASRPQDRQFILSSKKLLLSDSGFYLCGLGVGASDTEAFFGQGTRLTVV.

Ten or more counts support this clonotype. The chain is built from TRBV5-6 and TRBJ2-3; TRBD2 might be the D (6 bases). The CDR3 loop spans 16 amino acids. The germline CDR1 and CDR2 sequences are SGHDT and YYEEEE. V was pared by 3 bases and J by 0 bases, with 14 bases between. CDR3 in DNA: TGTGCCAGCAGCTGGGGGGTTGGGGGGAGCACAGATACGCAGTATTTT. Its translation is CASSWGVGGSTDTQYF.

The sample holds many counts of this clonotype. The chain recombines TRBV7-9 with TRBJ2-7; 9 positions match TRBD2. Germline loops: CDR1 SEHNR, CDR2 FQNEAQ (reference sequence). CDR3 length equals 16 residues. V was pared by 5 bases and J by 4 bases, with 12 bases of the junction left unmatched. The CDR3 protein is CASSPWRGGGSYEQYF. For the CDR3, the DNA is TGTGCCAGCAGCCCCTGGCGGGGGGGCGGCTCATACGAGCAGTACTTC.

This clonotype counts as medium-sized. V gene TRBV19 combines with J gene TRBJ2-3; a weak D match, TRBD2 (5 bases). Germline values: CDR1 LNHDA, CDR2 SQIVND (reference sequence). With 5 bases removed from V and 3 bases from J, the gap between germline ends came to 12 bases. The CDR3 has 14 amino acids. The CDR3 protein is CASSLYSGTDTQYF. CDR3 DNA: TGTGCCAGTAGTTTATATTCGGGGACAGATACGCAGTATTTT.

At least ten counts were recorded for this clonotype. The chain carries TRBV16 and TRBJ2-7; D possibly uses TRBD1 or TRBD2 (5 bases each). V lost 0 bases and J 3 bases, leaving 12 bases between the germline ends. This CDR3 region has 15 residues. Per germline, CDR1 KGHSY and CDR2 FQNENV. The CDR3: CASSQSRGAHYEQYF. The CDR3 coding sequence is TGTGCCAGCAGCCAATCGAGGGGCGCGCACTACGAGCAGTACTTC.

Remarks on this clonotype: A much larger clone is a single base away; this may be a read error. The chain couples TRBV28 to TRBJ2-7; 8 bases are a match to TRBD1. The germline V gene encodes CDR1 MDHEN and CDR2 SYDVKM. The CDR3 length is 16 residues. The CDR3 DNA reads as TGTGCCAACAGTACCCTGGACAGGGAATCTCGTTACGAGCAGTACTTC. Translation: CANSTLDRESRYEQYF.

The V and J genes are TRBV12-3 or TRBV12-4 and TRBJ1-1; no clear D gene. This CDR3 spans 15 amino acids. Trimming removed 5 bases at V and 3 bases at J, with 16 bases between. CDR3 sequence (DNA): TGTGCCAGCAGTCACCCCAGGTCCCAATACACTGAAGCTTTCTTT. Translating it yields CASSHPRSQYTEAFF.

By share, this clonotype counts as medium-sized. V usage is TRBV24-1 and J usage is TRBJ2-1; 7 positions match TRBD1. CDR1 KGHDR and CDR2 SFDVKD come from the germline V gene. The V gene end was trimmed by 3 bases and the J gene end by 0 bases; junction bases not matched to a gene: 7. This CDR3 comprises 17 residues. The chain's CDR3 is CATSDPRQGPSYNEQFF. The CDR3, as DNA: TGTGCCACCAGTGATCCGAGACAGGGCCCCTCCTACAATGAGCAGTTCTTC.

This clonotype was recorded at least ten times. This rearrangement joins TRBV7-9 to TRBJ2-1; 10 nucleotides align to TRBD2. CDR1 and CDR2 (germline): SEHNR, FQNEAQ (reference sequence). V trimming: 7 bases; J trimming: 1 base; junction bases outside the gene matches: 4. The CDR3 loop spans 15 amino acids. The CDR3, as DNA: TGTGCCAGCATGCTTAGCGGGAGGTCCTACAATGAGCAGTTCTTC. Its protein product is CASMLSGRSYNEQFF. The entire variable domain, with the rest obtained from reference TRBV7-9 and TRBJ2-1, is as follows: DTGVSQNPRHKITKRGQNVTFRCDPISEHNRLYWYRQTLGQGPEFLTYFQNEAQLEKSRLLSDRFSAERPKGSFSTLEIQRTEQGDSAMYLCASMLSGRSYNEQFFGPGTRLTVL.

The sample holds many counts of this clonotype. The genes are TRBV5-6 and TRBJ1-5, with D perhaps TRBD1 (5 bases). Trimming shortened V by 1 base and J by 6 bases, and 14 bases separated the two germline ends. Germline CDR1 SGHDT, CDR2 YYEEEE. This CDR3 spans 15 amino acids. The CDR3 nucleotides read TGTGCCAGCAGCTTGTTACAGGACTTTCTTCAGCCCCAGCATTTT. It translates to CASSLLQDFLQPQHF.

At least ten counts were recorded for this clonotype. The chain joins TRBV28 to TRBJ1-4; TRBD1 matches 8 bases. The CDR3 runs 17 residues. The J segment lost 7 bases and the V segment lost 5 bases, leaving 15 bases of the junction unmatched. The germline CDR1 and CDR2 sequences are MDHEN and SYDVKM. DNA for the CDR3: TGTGCCAGCAGTCCGGTAGAGACAGGGGTTTGGTTTGAAAAACTGTTTTTT. Protein product: CASSPVETGVWFEKLFF.

This clonotype is deemed medium-sized. The rearrangement uses TRBV27 and TRBJ2-3; D may match TRBD1 or TRBD2 (6 bases each). This CDR3 has 14 residues. Looked up from germline, CDR1 is MNHEY and CDR2 is SMNVEV (reference sequence). V gave up 2 bases and J gave up 2 bases, with 8 bases separating them. This CDR3 reads CASSLPGATDTQYF. In DNA, the CDR3 is TGTGCCAGCAGTTTACCGGGGGCCACAGATACGCAGTATTTT.

This clonotype showed up many times. The chain is built from TRBV19 and TRBJ1-1; D gene unclear. The germline CDR1 and CDR2 sequences are LNHDA and SQIVND (reference sequence). The CDR3 loop spans 14 amino acids. Trimming pared 6 bases from V and 1 base from J, leaving 12 bases between. In DNA, the CDR3 is TGTGCCAGTAGCTGGGAACCCGAGAACACTGAAGCTTTCTTT. Translating gives CASSWEPENTEAFF.

This clonotype ranks as medium-sized. The gene calls are TRBV28 and TRBJ1-1; D remains ambiguous. CDR1 and CDR2 from the germline V gene are MDHEN and SYDVKM. Trimming removed 2 bases at V and 4 bases at J, with 14 bases between. The CDR3 totals 15 residues. The CDR3 DNA is TGTGCCAGCAGTTTACTCGCTACCTTGCGCACTGAAGCTTTCTTT. It translates to CASSLLATLRTEAFF.

By share, this clonotype counts as medium-sized (0.01 to 0.1%). This sequence joins TRBV24-1 and TRBJ2-2, with TRBD1 matching 9 bases. This CDR3 is 15 amino acids long. Germline CDR1 KGHDR, CDR2 SFDVKD. V lost 5 bases and J lost 4; bases outside the gene matches: 4. The CDR3 protein is CATSVGTGFTGELFF. The DNA of the CDR3 is TGTGCCACCAGTGTCGGGACAGGGTTCACCGGGGAGCTGTTTTTT.